The entry below describes one TCR beta chain. No antigen is known for it. From the cysteine through the phenylalanine, the CDR3 covers 14 amino acids. No coding sequence is recorded. CDR1 and CDR2, per the germline V gene (reference sequence), are DFQATT and SNEGSKA. The data are from a study of CXCR3-negative and CXCR3-positive naive CD8 T cells (dated by TCRdb to between 2018 and 2020). As for the study more broadly: In total, about 135 million TRB reads were obtained, corresponding to roughly 1.5 +/- 0.3 million reads per library. Diversity and physicochemical repertoire analyses were performed on some 10 donors pooled from two independent experiments. TRBV-TRBJ cluster analysis included naive subsets from roughly 5 donors and memory cells from 3 donors.

Each CD8+ T cell subset was flow-sorted in triplicate, and some 300,000 cells per subset were placed directly into RLT lysis buffer. To exclude memory contaminants, naive CD8+ T cells were stringently defined as CD45RO-CCR7+CD27+CD95-. Peripheral blood mononuclear cells were isolated from buffy coats using standard density gradient centrifugation. A FACSAria III was used to flow-sort naive CXCR3-negative and CXCR3-positive CD8+ T cells. Total RNA was extracted from sorted cells with an RNeasy Mini Kit. Sequencer: NextSeq 550. The Human TCR Profiling Kit (MiLaboratory) was used to make UMI-labeled 5' RACE TRB cDNA libraries. cDNA synthesis used the entire amount of extracted RNA, and PCR amplification then used the entire amount of cDNA produced. The libraries were made side by side, with each library going through the same number of PCR cycles. For the original study's pipeline: About 50,000 +/- 10,000 unique UMI-labeled TRB cDNA molecules per library were extracted with MIGEC and MiXCR, with at least two reads per UMI required. On average, about 40,000 +/- 10,000 functional in-frame TRB CDR3 nucleotide clonotypes lacking stop codons were found per library. After each sample was downsampled to 5000 UMI-labeled TRB molecules, VDJtools was used to calculate diversity metrics such as normalized Shannon-Wiener and Chao1. For the central five CDR3 residues, VDJtools calculated physicochemical properties weighted by clonotype size, namely interaction energy, strength, volume and Kidera factor 4. The reads, reprocessed by TCRdb, yield one row per CDR3 protein sequence and no DNA. TCRdb's processing, not the authors', yielded these V and J calls. The sample table records around 60,000 distinct CDR3 sequences. The top ten hold 0.5% to 0.6% of the sample.

Overall study results and their limits: TRB CDR3s from CXCR3-positive naive cells showed higher hydrophobicity (lower Kidera factor 4), lower energy, and higher strength and volume indices than CXCR3-negative naive cells. TRBV-TRBJ usage was similar between naive CXCR3-negative and CXCR3-positive cells from the same donor, while memory cells showed distinct patterns. Because CXCR3 expression was partially decreased after cryopreservation, freshly isolated PBMCs were used for most assays. Comparably high repertoire diversity was found in both naive subsets, whereas much lower repertoire diversity was found in memory CD8+ T cells. Because surface CD5, which is linked to self-reactivity in mice, was comparable between the naive subsets, TCR interaction strength was also inferred from TRB CDR3 physicochemical properties.

The chain links TRBV20-1 with TRBJ2-1. Sample: naive CXCR3+ CD8+ T cells from blood. The cell subset or site label on this specimen signifies: CD45RO-CCR7+CD27+CD95- naive CD8+ T cells expressing CXCR3 (TNR3+). This sequence originates from a human donor in good health. Some clones in this sample may be carry-over from other donors' samples. This receptor has the CDR3 CSARDLQGYNEQFF.